Sequencing of this T cell receptor (beta chain) was carried out in a study of shared clonotypes between healthy human individuals. Points from the study as a whole: Against clonotypes common to all four donors, non-shared ones had lower generation probabilities. Blood was the sole source, and tissue repertoires probably differ. Naive subsets typically showed greater estimated richness than memory subsets.

Regarding this clone: No antigen is known for it.

Sequencing was performed with immunoSEQ multiplex PCR; in TCRdb, only in-frame clones are kept and a portion is missing. This table holds 2 million to 2.5 million clones, approximately 93% found once. There are 14 residues in the CDR3. Trimming pared 5 bases from V and 3 bases from J, leaving 16 bases between. Germline V gene lookup returns CDR1 SQVTM and CDR2 ANQGSEA. J is TRBJ2-5 and V is TRBV29-1; D is perhaps TRBD2 (6 bases). The receptor was isolated from a man aged 18 to 29 in good health. Some clones in this sample may be carry-over from other donors' samples. The material sequenced was naive CD4+ T cells from PBMCs. Subset reported: CD45RA+ positively selected. CDR3 in amino acids: CSVFSGLTEETQYF. CDR3 coding DNA: TGCAGCGTTTTTAGCGGACTCACCGAAGAGACCCAGTACTTC. The whole variable domain, filled in from reference TRBV29-1 and TRBJ2-5, reads SAVISQKPSRDICQRGTSLTIQCQVDSQVTMMFWYRQQPGQSLTLIATANQGSEATYESGFVIDKFPISRPNLTFSTLTVSNMSPEDSSIYLCSVFSGLTEETQYFGPGTRLLVL.